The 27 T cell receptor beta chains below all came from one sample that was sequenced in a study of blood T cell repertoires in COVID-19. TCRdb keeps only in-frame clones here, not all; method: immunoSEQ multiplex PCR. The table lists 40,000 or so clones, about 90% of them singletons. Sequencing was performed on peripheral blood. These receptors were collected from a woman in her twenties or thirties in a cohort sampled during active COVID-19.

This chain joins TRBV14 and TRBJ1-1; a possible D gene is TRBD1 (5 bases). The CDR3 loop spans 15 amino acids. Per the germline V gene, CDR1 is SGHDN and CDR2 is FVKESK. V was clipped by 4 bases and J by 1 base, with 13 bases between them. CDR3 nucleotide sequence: TGTGCCAGCAGCCTCACCGGGGGAACGAACACTGAAGCTTTCTTT. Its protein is CASSLTGGTNTEAFF.

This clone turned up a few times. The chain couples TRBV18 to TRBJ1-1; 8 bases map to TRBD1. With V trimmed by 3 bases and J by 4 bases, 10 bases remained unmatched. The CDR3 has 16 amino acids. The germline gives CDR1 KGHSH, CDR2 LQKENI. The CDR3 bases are TGTGCCAGCTCACCTAGGCAGGGGGCATTTGGCACTGAAGCTTTCTTT. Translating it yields CASSPRQGAFGTEAFF.

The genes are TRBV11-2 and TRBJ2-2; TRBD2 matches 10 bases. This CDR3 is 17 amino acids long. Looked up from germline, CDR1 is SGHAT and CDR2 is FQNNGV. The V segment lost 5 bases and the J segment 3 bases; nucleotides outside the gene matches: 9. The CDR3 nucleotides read TGTGCCAGCAGCACCGACCTAGCGGGAGTAGACACCGGGGAGCTGTTTTTT. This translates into CASSTDLAGVDTGELFF.

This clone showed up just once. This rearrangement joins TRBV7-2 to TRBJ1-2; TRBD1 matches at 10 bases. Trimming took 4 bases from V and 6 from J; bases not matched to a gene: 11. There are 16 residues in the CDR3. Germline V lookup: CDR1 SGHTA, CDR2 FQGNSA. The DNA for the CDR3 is TGTGCCAGCAGCTACGGATGGGACAGGGGAGTGAATGGCTACACCTTC. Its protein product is CASSYGWDRGVNGYTF.

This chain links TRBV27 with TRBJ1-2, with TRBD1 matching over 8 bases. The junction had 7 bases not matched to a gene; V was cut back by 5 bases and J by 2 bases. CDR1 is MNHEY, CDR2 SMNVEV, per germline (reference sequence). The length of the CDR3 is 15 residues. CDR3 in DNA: TGTGCCAGCAGTCTCTCCGGACAGGGCAACTATGGCTACACCTTC. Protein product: CASSLSGQGNYGYTF.

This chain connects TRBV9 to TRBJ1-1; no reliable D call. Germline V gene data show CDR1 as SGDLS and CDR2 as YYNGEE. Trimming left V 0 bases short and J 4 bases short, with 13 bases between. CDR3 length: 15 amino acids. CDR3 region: CASSVDGLEGTEAFF. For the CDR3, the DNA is TGTGCCAGCAGCGTAGATGGGCTTGAGGGCACTGAAGCTTTCTTT.

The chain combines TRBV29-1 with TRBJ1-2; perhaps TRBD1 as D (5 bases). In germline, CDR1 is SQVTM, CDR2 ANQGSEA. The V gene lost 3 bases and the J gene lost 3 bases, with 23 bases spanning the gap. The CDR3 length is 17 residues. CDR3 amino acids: CSVEATEGKQAHYGYTF. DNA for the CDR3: TGCAGCGTTGAGGCCACAGAAGGGAAACAGGCCCACTATGGCTACACCTTC.

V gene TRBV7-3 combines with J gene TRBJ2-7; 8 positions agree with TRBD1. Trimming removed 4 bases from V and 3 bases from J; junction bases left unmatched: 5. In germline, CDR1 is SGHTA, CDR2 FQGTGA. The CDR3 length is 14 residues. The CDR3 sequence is CASSSQGGHYEQYF. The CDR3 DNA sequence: TGTGCCAGCAGCTCACAGGGGGGCCACTACGAGCAGTACTTC.

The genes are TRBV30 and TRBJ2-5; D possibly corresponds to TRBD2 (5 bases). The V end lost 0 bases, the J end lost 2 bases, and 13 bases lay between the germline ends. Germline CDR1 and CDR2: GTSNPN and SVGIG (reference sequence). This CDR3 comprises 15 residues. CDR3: CAWSVRGPLQETQYF. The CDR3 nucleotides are TGTGCCTGGAGTGTACGAGGGCCATTACAAGAGACCCAGTACTTC.

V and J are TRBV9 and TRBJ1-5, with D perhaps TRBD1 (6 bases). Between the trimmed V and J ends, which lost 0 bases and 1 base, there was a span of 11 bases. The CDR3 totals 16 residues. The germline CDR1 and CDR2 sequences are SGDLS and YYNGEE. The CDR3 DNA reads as TGTGCCAGCAGCGTAGATGGGGGGGCGAGCAATCAGCCCCAGCATTTT. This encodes CASSVDGGASNQPQHF. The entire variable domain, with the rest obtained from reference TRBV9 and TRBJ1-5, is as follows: DSGVTQTPKHLITATGQRVTLRCSPRSGDLSVYWYQQSLDQGLQFLIQYYNGEERAKGNILERFSAQQFPDLHSELNLSSLELGDSALYFCASSVDGGASNQPQHFGDGTRLSIL.

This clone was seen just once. The CDR3 DNA follows: TGTGCCAGCAGTTACACCCAGGGGGTCTATGGCTACACCTTC. It specifies CASSYTQGVYGYTF. V is TRBV6-5 and J is TRBJ1-2; TRBD1 matches 7 bases. Germline loops: CDR1 MNHEY, CDR2 SVGAGI. J gave up 4 bases and V 2 bases, and 4 bases lay outside the gene matches. The CDR3 loop spans 14 amino acids.

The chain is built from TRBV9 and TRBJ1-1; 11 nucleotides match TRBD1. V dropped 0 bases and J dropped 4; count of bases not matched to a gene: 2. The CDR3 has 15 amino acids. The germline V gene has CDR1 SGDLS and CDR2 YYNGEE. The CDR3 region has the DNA TGTGCCAGCAGCGTAGGTGGGACAGGGGGCACTGAAGCTTTCTTT. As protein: CASSVGGTGGTEAFF.

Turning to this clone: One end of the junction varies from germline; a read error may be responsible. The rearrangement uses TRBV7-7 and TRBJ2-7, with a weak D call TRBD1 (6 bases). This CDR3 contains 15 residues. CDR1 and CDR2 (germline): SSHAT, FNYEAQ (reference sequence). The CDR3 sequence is CASSLAAGDNYEQYF. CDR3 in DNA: TGTGCTAGCAGCTTAGCAGCAGGGGACAACTACGAGCAGTACTTC.

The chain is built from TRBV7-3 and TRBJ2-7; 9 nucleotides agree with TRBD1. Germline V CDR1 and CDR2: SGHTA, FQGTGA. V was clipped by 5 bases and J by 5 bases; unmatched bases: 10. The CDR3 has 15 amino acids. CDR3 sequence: CASSLSGTGIHEQYF. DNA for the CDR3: TGTGCCAGCAGCCTATCTGGGACAGGGATCCACGAGCAGTACTTC.

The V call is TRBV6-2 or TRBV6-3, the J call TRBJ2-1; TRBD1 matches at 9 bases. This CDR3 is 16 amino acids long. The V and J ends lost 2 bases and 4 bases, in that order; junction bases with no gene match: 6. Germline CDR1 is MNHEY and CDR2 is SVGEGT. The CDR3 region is CASSYPKQGAYNEQFF. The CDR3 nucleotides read TGTGCCAGCAGTTACCCGAAACAGGGGGCTTACAATGAGCAGTTCTTC.

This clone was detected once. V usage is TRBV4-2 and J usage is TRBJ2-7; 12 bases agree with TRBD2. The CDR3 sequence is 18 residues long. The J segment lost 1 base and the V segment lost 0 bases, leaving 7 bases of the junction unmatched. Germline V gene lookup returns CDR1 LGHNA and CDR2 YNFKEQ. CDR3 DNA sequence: TGTGCCAGCAGCCAAGATCCTAGCGGGAGGGTACAATCCTACGAGCAGTACTTC. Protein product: CASSQDPSGRVQSYEQYF.

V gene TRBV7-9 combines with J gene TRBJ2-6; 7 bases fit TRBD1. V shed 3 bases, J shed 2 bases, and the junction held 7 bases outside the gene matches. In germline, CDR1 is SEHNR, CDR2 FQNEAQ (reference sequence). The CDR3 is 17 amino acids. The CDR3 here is CASSFTGAPAGANVLTF. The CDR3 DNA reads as TGTGCCAGCAGCTTTACAGGGGCCCCTGCTGGGGCCAACGTCCTGACTTTC.

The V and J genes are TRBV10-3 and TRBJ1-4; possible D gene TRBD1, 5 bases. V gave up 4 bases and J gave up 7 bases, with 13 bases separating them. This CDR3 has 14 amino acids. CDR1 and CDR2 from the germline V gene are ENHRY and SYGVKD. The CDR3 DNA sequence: TGTGCCATCAGTGCCGGGGGAAGGGCTGAAAAACTGTTTTTT. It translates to CAISAGGRAEKLFF.

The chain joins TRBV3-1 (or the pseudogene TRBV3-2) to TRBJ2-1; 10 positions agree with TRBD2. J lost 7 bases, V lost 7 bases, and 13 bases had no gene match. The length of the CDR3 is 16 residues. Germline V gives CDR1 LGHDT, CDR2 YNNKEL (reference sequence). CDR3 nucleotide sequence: TGTGCCAGCACTCCCCGGGTCGGTAGCGGGAGGAATGAGCAGTTCTTC. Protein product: CASTPRVGSGRNEQFF.

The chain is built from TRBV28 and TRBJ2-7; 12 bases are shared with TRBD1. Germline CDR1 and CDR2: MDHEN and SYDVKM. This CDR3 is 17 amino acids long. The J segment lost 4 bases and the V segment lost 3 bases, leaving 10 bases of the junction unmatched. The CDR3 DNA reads TGTGCCAGCAGTTTTGGGACAGGGGGCCTAAAAGGGTACGAGCAGTACTTC. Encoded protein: CASSFGTGGLKGYEQYF.

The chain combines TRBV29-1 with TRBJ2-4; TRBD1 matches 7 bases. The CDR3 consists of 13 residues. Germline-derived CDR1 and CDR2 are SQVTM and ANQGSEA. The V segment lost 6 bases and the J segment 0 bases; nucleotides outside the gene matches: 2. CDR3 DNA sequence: TGCAGCGTCCAGGGGGTAGCCAAAAACATTCAGTACTTC. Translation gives CSVQGVAKNIQYF.

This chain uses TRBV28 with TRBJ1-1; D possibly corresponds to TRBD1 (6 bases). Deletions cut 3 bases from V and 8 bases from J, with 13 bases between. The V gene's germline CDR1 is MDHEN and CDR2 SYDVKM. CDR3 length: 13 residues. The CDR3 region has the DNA TGTGCCAGCAGTTTTGGAGGGAGGGGGGAAGCTTTCTTT. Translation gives CASSFGGRGEAFF. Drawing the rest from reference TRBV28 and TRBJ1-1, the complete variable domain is DVKVTQSSRYLVKRTGEKVFLECVQDMDHENMFWYRQDPGLGLRLIYFSYDVKMKEKGDIPEGYSVSREKKERFSLILESASTNQTSMYLCASSFGGRGEAFFGQGTRLTVV.

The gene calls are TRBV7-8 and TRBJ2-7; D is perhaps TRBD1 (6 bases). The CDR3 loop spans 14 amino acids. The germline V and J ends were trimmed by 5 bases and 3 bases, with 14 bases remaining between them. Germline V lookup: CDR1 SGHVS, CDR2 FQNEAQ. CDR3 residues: CASSASGDLYEQYF. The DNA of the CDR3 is TGTGCCAGCAGCGCATCAGGGGACCTCTACGAGCAGTACTTC. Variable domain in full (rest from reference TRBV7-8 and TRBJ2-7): GAGVSQSPRYKVAKRGQDVALRCDPISGHVSLFWYQQALGQGPEFLTYFQNEAQLDKSGLPSDRFFAERPEGSVSTLKIQRTQQEDSAVYLCASSASGDLYEQYFGPGTRLTVT.

The CDR3, as DNA: TGTGCCAGTAGTACGGCAGGGGGCAACGAGCAGTACTTC. Protein product: CASSTAGGNEQYF. The rearrangement joins TRBV19 to TRBJ2-7; the match to TRBD1 covers 8 bases. Trimming removed 4 bases from V and 5 bases from J; junction bases left unmatched: 4. Per the germline V gene, CDR1 is LNHDA and CDR2 is SQIVND (reference sequence). This CDR3 is built from 13 residues. Drawing the rest from reference TRBV19 and TRBJ2-7, the complete variable domain is DGGITQSPKYLFRKEGQNVTLSCEQNLNHDAMYWYRQDPGQGLRLIYYSQIVNDFQKGDIAEGYSVSREKKESFPLTVTSAQKNPTAFYLCASSTAGGNEQYFGPGTRLTVT.

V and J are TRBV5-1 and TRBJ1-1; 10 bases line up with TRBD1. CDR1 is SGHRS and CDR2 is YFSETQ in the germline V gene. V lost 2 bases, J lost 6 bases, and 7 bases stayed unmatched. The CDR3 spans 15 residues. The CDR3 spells CASSFGDRGNSEAFF. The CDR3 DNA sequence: TGCGCCAGCAGCTTTGGGGACAGGGGTAACTCTGAAGCTTTCTTT.

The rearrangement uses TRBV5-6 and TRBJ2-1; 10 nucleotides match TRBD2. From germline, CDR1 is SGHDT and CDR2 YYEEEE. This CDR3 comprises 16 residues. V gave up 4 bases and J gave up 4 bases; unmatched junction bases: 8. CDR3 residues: CASSRRLAGGYNEQFF. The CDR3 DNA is TGTGCCAGCAGCCGAAGGTTAGCGGGAGGATACAATGAGCAGTTCTTC.

The CDR3 sequence: CASSLPILAGGHNEQFF. The CDR3 coding sequence is TGTGCCAGCAGCTTGCCAATACTAGCGGGAGGTCACAATGAGCAGTTCTTC. The genes are TRBV5-5 and TRBJ2-1; 12 bases align to TRBD2. V lost 1 base to trimming and J lost 5 bases; unmatched junction nucleotides: 7. CDR1 SGHKS and CDR2 YYEKEE come from the germline V gene (reference sequence). This CDR3 comprises 17 residues.